This section outlines one T cell receptor (beta chain) sequence together with its context. As yet, its antigen is unknown. This entry comes from a study of T-cell reconstitution after alpha-beta-depleted transplantation in children. Study outcomes and limitations: Surviving recipient T cells and intrathymic progenitors accounted for some patients' high TCRbeta diversity at day 60.

This CDR3 is 14 amino acids long. CDR1 is LGHDT and CDR2 is YNNKEL in the germline V gene (reference sequence). Trimming took off 1 base at V and 4 bases at J, with 10 bases between the two ends. Unique molecular identifiers were built into the TCRbeta library. TCRdb reanalysed the PCR reads using MiXCR and keeps one entry per CDR3 protein. The profile shows almost 250,000 distinct CDR3 sequences, roughly 23% of them singletons. The TCR comes from a girl aged 2 to 10 with Fanconi anemia, due to receive a stem cell transplant. The chain recombines TRBV3-1 with TRBJ1-2, with D uncertain. Sequenced material: PBMCs, taken before TCRalphabeta/CD19-depleted stem cell transplant. The CDR3 DNA sequence: TGTGCCAGCAGCCAAGTTATAGGATCCTATGGCTACACCTTC. It encodes CASSQVIGSYGYTF. Full variable domain (missing parts from reference TRBV3-1 and TRBJ1-2): DTAVSQTPKYLVTQMGNDKSIKCEQNLGHDTMYWYKQDSKKFLKIMFSYNNKELIINETVPNRFSPKSPDKAHLNLHINSLELGDSAVYFCASSQVIGSYGYTFGSGTRLTVV.